The T cell receptor beta chain under discussion was sequenced for a study of control samples from healthy donors and cancer patients. Method: immunoSEQ multiplex PCR; TCRdb's copy keeps in-frame clones and lacks some. Of 100,000 to 150,000 clones in the sample, roughly 89% were seen once. This TCR was sampled from a man aged 45-60 years with head and neck cancer. The sequencing input was PBMCs.

The CDR3 DNA sequence: TGTGCCACCAAGGGGGGGATTGAGAACTATGGCTACACCTTC. Residues: CATKGGIENYGYTF. The chain uses TRBV19 and TRBJ1-2; D possibly corresponds to TRBD1 (6 bases). V lost 10 bases and J 2 bases, leaving 17 bases between the germline ends. The CDR3 covers 14 residues. Germline CDR1 LNHDA, CDR2 SQIVND (reference sequence).